The source of this TCR beta chain is a study of graft-versus-host responses after intestinal transplantation (dated by TCRdb to the early 2020s). About the study as a whole: Recipients received multivisceral, liver-intestinal, or isolated intestinal transplants. Of the 20 to 25 intestinal transplant recipients enrolled in the cohort, one of whom was a retransplant, a few patients without pretransplant specimens were excluded. Anti-thymocyte globulin induction was given to all recipients, followed by maintenance tacrolimus and steroids for about 3 years. Alloreactive clones were identified by sequencing pre-transplant mixed lymphocyte reaction products and comparing them with unstimulated pre-transplant donor and recipient T cells. A peak of at least 4% donor T cells among recipient peripheral blood mononuclear cells was the definition used for donor T cell macrochimerism. Graft-versus-host and host-versus-graft alloreactive T cell clones were tracked in the graft, circulation and bone marrow after intestinal transplantation using bulk TCR-beta CDR3 sequencing. Rather than going through the commercial service, samples from a few later patients were sequenced in-house on an Illumina MiSeq and processed with MiXCR.

Libraries were prepared through the immunoSEQ multiplex PCR assay. For most patients, genomic DNA was isolated with the Qiagen DNeasy Blood and Tissue Kit and shipped frozen to Adaptive Biotechnologies for TCR sequencing. Adaptive Biotechnologies carried out high-throughput TCR-beta CDR3 sequencing of genomic DNA for most patients. For the original study's pipeline: TCR sequencing data for roughly 18 patients were retrieved from Adaptive's ImmunoSEQ software; a few other patients were processed with MiXCR and VDJtools. To correct CD4 versus CD8 sorting errors, sequences present in both subsets at a frequency ratio below 5:1 were removed. Because the origin of CDR3 nucleotide sequences shared between donor and recipient could not be assigned, those sequences were removed. To be classed as alloreactive, a clone needed at least 2-fold expansion over unstimulated cells and a minimum CFSE-low frequency of 0.002% (template counts) or 0.001% (read counts). Mappable clones were those detected in sequenced pre-transplant spleen, lymph node, or MLR CFSE-low populations of the donor or recipient. The cumulative frequency of alloreactive clones was calculated as a percentage of all sequences, weighted by copy number. TCRdb took this table from immuneACCESS and kept in-frame rearrangements with V and J called. Such tables lack part of the clones; where checked against another copy, unresolved V genes explain under half of the gap, and the rest is unexplained. V, J and clone size were drawn from that table, and D and trimming were deduced from the DNA. The sample table contains 75,000 to 90,000 clones; only one count was recorded for roughly nine tenths of them. Jointly, the top ten make up approximately 0.35% of the sample.

Worth noting for this clone: Its binding antigen is unknown. Base qualities are not recorded, but no much larger clone differs from it by a single base.

General conclusions and limits of the study: In patients with donor T cell macrochimerism, the allografts had high GvH to HvG T cell clonal ratios. Conclusions were limited by the relatively low number and heterogeneity of intestinal transplant patients. Early after transplant, peak levels of circulating GvH clones were found to be associated with declines in HvG clones. GvH clones were found in recipient bone marrow, and some of the GvH clones appeared earlier in ileal mucosa or blood, which is consistent with an intestinal mucosal origin.

Explained via the paper, the time point label denotes: cells obtained before transplantation from donor or recipient. CD3+CD4+ and CD3+CD8+ populations were FACS-sorted from unstimulated pre-transplant donor and recipient cells taken from spleen or lymph nodes. CDR1 SGHRS and CDR2 YFSETQ are derived from the germline V gene. Cut back by 2 bases and 2 bases, the V and J ends lie 29 bases apart. There are 20 amino acids in the CDR3, from cysteine to phenylalanine inclusive. The sequence is cut down to CDR3 DNA, 60 bases in frame from base 1. Material: unstimulated CD4+ T cells sorted from spleen or lymph node cells, obtained before intestinal transplant. The receptor was derived from a human donor who received an intestinal transplant. The rearranged chain carries TRBV5-1 and TRBJ2-7; TRBD2 could be the D gene, as 6 bases match. The nucleotides are TGCGCCAGCAGCTTTGGGTGGCAGCGGGCGCCCACAAGAGGCCCCTACGAGCAGTACTTC. Translated, this gives CASSFGWQRAPTRGPYEQYF.